Listed below are T cell receptor beta chains from one sample, sequenced in a study of OX40 agonist ivuxolimab in advanced cancers. The method was immunoSEQ multiplex PCR; TCRdb's version includes in-frame clones alone and lacks a portion of them. The sample shows around 51,000 clones, roughly 84% of them seen only once. The specimen comprised CD4+ or CD8+ T cells sorted from blood, sampled in a trial of the OX40 agonist ivuxolimab. These receptors came from an adult with an advanced solid tumor such as melanoma, head and neck, liver or kidney cancer. Each CDR3 is given with its conserved first and last residue. Each record gives: V gene, D gene, J gene, clone size, CDR3 length, CDR3 protein, CDR3 DNA. A D gene is named only where the DNA matches it firmly. Clone size appears in some rows only: once, few, many, or a class for an expanded clone.

V: TRBV5-6; D: .; J: TRBJ2-5; size: .; length: 12; CDR3: CASSLTVETQYF; DNA: TGTGCCAGCAGCTTGACGGTTGAGACCCAGTACTTC
V: TRBV7-6; D: .; J: TRBJ1-4; size: .; length: 13; CDR3: CASSPRHREKLFF; DNA: TGTGCCAGCAGCCCACGCCATCGTGAAAAACTGTTTTTT
V: TRBV2; D: .; J: TRBJ2-5; size: .; length: 14; CDR3: CASSPGTTQVTQYF; DNA: TGTGCCAGCAGCCCCGGGACCACCCAAGTGACCCAGTACTTC
V: TRBV19; D: .; J: TRBJ1-4; size: .; length: 15; CDR3: CASHDFTTTNEKLFF; DNA: TGTGCCAGTCACGACTTCACCACAACTAATGAAAAACTGTTTTTT
V: TRBV6-7; D: .; J: TRBJ1-6; size: .; length: 13; CDR3: CASGGGTNSPLHF; DNA: TGTGCCAGCGGGGGGGGGACCAATTCACCCCTCCACTTT
V: TRBV6-1; D: TRBD2; J: TRBJ2-5; size: .; length: 13; CDR3: CASSEVTGGTQYF; DNA: TGTGCCAGCAGCGAGGTGACGGGGGGAACCCAGTACTTC
V: TRBV2; D: .; J: TRBJ1-1; size: .; length: 14; CDR3: CASSEAWQNTEAFF; DNA: TGTGCCAGCAGTGAAGCCTGGCAGAACACTGAAGCTTTCTTT
V: TRBV18; D: .; J: TRBJ2-1; size: .; length: 13; CDR3: CASSSESYNEQFF; DNA: TGTGCCAGCTCTTCGGAGTCCTACAATGAGCAGTTCTTC
V: TRBV27; D: TRBD1; J: TRBJ2-7; size: .; length: 18; CDR3: CASSLNNRQGRGSYEQYF; DNA: TGTGCCAGCAGCTTGAATAACAGACAGGGACGGGGCTCCTACGAGCAGTACTTC
V: TRBV7-8; D: .; J: TRBJ1-5; size: .; length: 13; CDR3: CASSHDENQPQHF; DNA: TGTGCCAGCAGCCATGACGAGAATCAGCCCCAGCATTTT
V: TRBV2; D: .; J: TRBJ2-5; size: .; length: 15; CDR3: CASILKGVTEETQYF; DNA: TGTGCCAGCATCCTTAAGGGGGTCACCGAAGAGACCCAGTACTTC
V: TRBV10-3; D: .; J: TRBJ1-1; size: .; length: 13; CDR3: CAISESRDTEAFF; DNA: TGTGCCATCAGTGAGTCCAGGGACACTGAAGCTTTCTTT
V: TRBV19; D: .; J: TRBJ1-2; size: .; length: 13; CDR3: CASRDRSNYGYTF; DNA: TGTGCCAGTAGGGACAGATCTAACTATGGCTACACCTTC
V: TRBV5-4; D: TRBD1; J: TRBJ2-5; size: .; length: 14; CDR3: CASSPGQFQETQYF; DNA: TGTGCCAGCAGCCCGGGACAGTTCCAAGAGACCCAGTACTTC
V: TRBV10-3; D: .; J: TRBJ2-7; size: .; length: 14; CDR3: CAISESSSGWEQYF; DNA: TGTGCCATCAGTGAGTCGAGTTCGGGGTGGGAGCAGTACTTC
V: TRBV6-1; D: TRBD2; J: TRBJ2-3; size: .; length: 16; CDR3: CASSALAGARTDTQYF; DNA: TGTGCCAGCAGTGCGCTAGCGGGGGCTCGCACAGATACGCAGTATTTT
V: TRBV2; D: TRBD1; J: TRBJ2-5; size: .; length: 15; CDR3: CASTEWTGRAETQYF; DNA: TGTGCCAGCACCGAATGGACAGGGCGGGCGGAGACCCAGTACTTC
V: TRBV7-3; D: .; J: TRBJ1-3; size: once; length: 13; CDR3: CASSVSLTDTIYF; DNA: TGTGCCAGCAGCGTAAGCTTAACGGACACCATATATTTT
V: TRBV6-1; D: .; J: TRBJ1-4; size: .; length: 17; CDR3: CASSEFGPGATNEKLFF; DNA: TGTGCCAGCAGTGAATTTGGTCCGGGGGCAACTAATGAAAAACTGTTTTTT
V: TRBV10-2; D: .; J: TRBJ2-5; size: .; length: 15; CDR3: CASSSPAEPQGTQYF; DNA: TGCGCCAGCAGTAGTCCGGCCGAGCCCCAGGGGACCCAGTACTTC
V: TRBV18; D: .; J: TRBJ1-2; size: .; length: 13; CDR3: CASSPREGYGYTF; DNA: TGTGCCAGCTCACCAAGGGAGGGCTATGGCTACACCTTC
V: TRBV7-6; D: .; J: TRBJ1-1; size: .; length: 14; CDR3: CASSTRDTHTEAFF; DNA: TGTGCCAGCAGCACCCGGGACACCCACACTGAAGCTTTCTTT